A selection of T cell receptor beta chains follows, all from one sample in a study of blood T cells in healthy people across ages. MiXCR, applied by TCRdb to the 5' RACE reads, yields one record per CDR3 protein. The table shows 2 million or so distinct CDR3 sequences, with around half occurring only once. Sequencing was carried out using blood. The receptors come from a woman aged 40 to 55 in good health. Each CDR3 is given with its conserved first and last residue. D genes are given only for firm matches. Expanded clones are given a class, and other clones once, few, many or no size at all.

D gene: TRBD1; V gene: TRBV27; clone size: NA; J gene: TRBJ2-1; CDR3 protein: CASSLWAGTGVYEQFF; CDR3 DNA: TGTGCCAGCAGTTTATGGGCCGGGACAGGGGTCTACGAGCAGTTCTTC
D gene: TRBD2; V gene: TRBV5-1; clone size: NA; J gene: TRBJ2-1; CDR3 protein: CASSWIGGDRGEQFF; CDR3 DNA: TGCGCCAGCAGCTGGATCGGGGGGGACCGAGGAGAGCAGTTCTTC
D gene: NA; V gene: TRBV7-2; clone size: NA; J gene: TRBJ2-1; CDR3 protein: CASSLGVGRAGIYNEQFF; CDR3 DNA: TGTGCCAGCAGCTTAGGGGTCGGGCGGGCAGGGATTTACAATGAGCAGTTCTTC
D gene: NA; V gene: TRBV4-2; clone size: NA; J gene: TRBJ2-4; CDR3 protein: CASSQDTPSGAKNIQYF; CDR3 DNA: TGTGCCAGCAGCCAAGATACCCCGTCGGGGGCCAAAAACATTCAGTACTTC
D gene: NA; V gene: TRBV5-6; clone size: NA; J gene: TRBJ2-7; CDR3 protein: CASSRANRDLYYEQYF; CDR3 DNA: TGTGCCAGCAGCCGGGCTAACAGGGATTTGTACTACGAGCAGTACTTC
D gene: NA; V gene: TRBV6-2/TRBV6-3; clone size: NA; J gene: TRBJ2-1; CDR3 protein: CASSSWTLTETYNEQFF; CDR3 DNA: TGTGCCAGCAGTTCCTGGACCCTGACAGAGACCTACAATGAGCAGTTCTTC
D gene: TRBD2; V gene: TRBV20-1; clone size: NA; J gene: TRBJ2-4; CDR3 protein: CSAQPQRGIKNIQYF; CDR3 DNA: TGCAGTGCCCAACCCCAGCGGGGTATCAAAAACATTCAGTACTTC
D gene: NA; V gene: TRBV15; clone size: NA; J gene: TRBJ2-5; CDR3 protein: CATSRKGGDDQETQYF; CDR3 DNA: TGTGCCACCAGCAGAAAGGGCGGGGACGACCAAGAGACCCAGTACTTC
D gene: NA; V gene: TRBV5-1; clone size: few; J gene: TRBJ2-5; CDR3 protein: CASSALSGETQYF; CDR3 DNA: TGCGCCAGCAGCGCCCTTTCAGGAGAGACCCAGTACTTC
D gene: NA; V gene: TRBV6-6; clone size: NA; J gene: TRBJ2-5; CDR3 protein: CASSFGSASRETQYF; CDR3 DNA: TGTGCCAGCAGTTTCGGATCAGCGTCACGAGAGACCCAGTACTTC
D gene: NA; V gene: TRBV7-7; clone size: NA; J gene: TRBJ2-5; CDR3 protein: CASSLGGRNVETQYF; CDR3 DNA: TGTGCTAGCAGCTTAGGAGGACGCAACGTAGAGACCCAGTACTTC
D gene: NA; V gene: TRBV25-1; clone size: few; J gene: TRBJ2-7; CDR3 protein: CASSESWDYEQYF; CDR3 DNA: TGTGCCAGCAGTGAATCTTGGGATTACGAGCAGTACTTC
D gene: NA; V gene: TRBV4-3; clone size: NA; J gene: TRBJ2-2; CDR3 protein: CASSHARTNTGELFF; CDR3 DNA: TGCGCCAGCAGCCATGCGAGAACGAACACCGGGGAGCTGTTTTTT
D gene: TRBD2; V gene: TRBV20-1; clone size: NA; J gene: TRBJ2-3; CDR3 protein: CSAPSTSGSKDTQYF; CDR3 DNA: TGCAGTGCTCCTTCGACTAGCGGGTCAAAAGATACGCAGTATTTT
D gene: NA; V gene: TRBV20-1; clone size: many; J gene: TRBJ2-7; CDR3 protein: CSASGASYEQYF; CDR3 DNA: TGCAGTGCTAGCGGGGCATCCTACGAGCAGTACTTC
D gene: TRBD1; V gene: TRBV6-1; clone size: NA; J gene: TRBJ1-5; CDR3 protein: CASSEALGGGRQPQHF; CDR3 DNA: TGTGCCAGCAGTGAAGCGCTAGGAGGGGGCCGCCAGCCCCAGCATTTT